This TCR beta chain was sequenced for a study of post-analysis software for immune sequencing data. About the research overall: The cohort encompassed relapsing-remitting, secondary progressive and progressive-relapsing multiple sclerosis disease courses. Points from the study as a whole: Strong same-batch co-clustering of samples appeared with F measure clustering. Versus controls, multiple sclerosis patients showed significantly lower diversity (normalized Chao1). When patients were compared with controls, about five TRBV segments were more frequent, TRBV5-6, TRBV5-1 and TRBV20-1 among them.

Unique molecular identifiers featured in each of the TCR beta cDNA libraries. TCRdb analysed the PCR reads with MiXCR anew, one entry per CDR3 protein. The table includes roughly 730,000 distinct CDR3 sequences, 30% detected once. With respect to this clonotype: Its antigen is not known.

This CDR3 has 14 residues. Germline V gene lookup returns CDR1 LNHDA and CDR2 SQIVND (reference sequence). V was trimmed by 5 bases and J by 3 bases, leaving 13 bases between them. The receptor comes from a girl between 5 and 17 years old with multiple sclerosis. The material sequenced was blood. This chain connects TRBV19 to TRBJ2-5, with D possibly being TRBD2 (6 bases). CDR3 protein: CASSLLATEETQYF. The DNA for the CDR3 is TGTGCCAGTAGTTTGCTAGCGACCGAAGAGACCCAGTACTTC.